The 5 T cell receptor beta chains presented below share a single source sample, sequenced in a study of blood T cell repertoires in COVID-19. Generated by immunoSEQ multiplex PCR, the TCRdb table keeps only in-frame clones and is missing some. This sample yields under 200,000 clones, of which about four fifths are seen a single time; roughly 2% belongs to the top ten. Sequenced material: peripheral blood. These receptors were taken from a woman at least 80 years old with acute or convalescent COVID-19.

The chain employs TRBV6-5 and TRBJ2-3; 8 bases map to TRBD1. Germline CDR1 and CDR2: MNHEY and SVGAGI. This CDR3 has 14 amino acids. The ends lost 6 bases at V and 1 base at J; junction bases unmatched: 3. For the CDR3, the DNA is TGTGCCAGCAGGAAGGGACAGGGCACAGATACGCAGTATTTT. It specifies CASRKGQGTDTQYF.

The chain employs TRBV4-3 and TRBJ2-1; 9 nucleotides match TRBD2. Germline V gene lookup returns CDR1 LGHNA and CDR2 YSLEER. The CDR3 totals 18 residues. V shed 0 bases, J shed 1 base, and the junction held 7 bases outside the gene matches. This CDR3 reads CASSQDLASGVSYNEQFF. CDR3 nucleotide sequence: TGCGCCAGCAGCCAAGATCTGGCTAGCGGGGTATCCTACAATGAGCAGTTCTTC.

The genes are TRBV4-1 and TRBJ2-5; 11 nucleotides agree with TRBD2. This CDR3 spans 16 amino acids. V trimming: 4 bases; J trimming: 1 base; junction bases outside the gene matches: 5. Germline CDR1 and CDR2: MGHRA and YSYEKL. CDR3 sequence (DNA): TGCGCCAGCAGCCTCCGGACTAGCGGGCTCCAAGAGACCCAGTACTTC. This encodes CASSLRTSGLQETQYF.

The CDR3 DNA follows: TGTGCCAGTAGTATGGCAGTCAATCAGCCCCAGCATTTT. This encodes CASSMAVNQPQHF. The rearrangement joins TRBV19 to TRBJ1-5; no clear D. CDR1 and CDR2 from the germline V gene are LNHDA and SQIVND (reference sequence). The V and J ends lost 3 bases and 3 bases respectively, with 6 bases between them. The CDR3 runs to 13 residues.

J is TRBJ1-2 and V is TRBV7-9, with 7 bases identical to TRBD1. Germline trimming cut 5 bases from V and 2 bases from J; bases unmatched to any gene: 5. Germline V gene lookup returns CDR1 SEHNR and CDR2 FQNEAQ (reference sequence). The CDR3 has 14 amino acids. The CDR3 DNA reads TGTGCCAGCAGCCGAACGACAGGGAACTATGGCTACACCTTC. Residues: CASSRTTGNYGYTF.